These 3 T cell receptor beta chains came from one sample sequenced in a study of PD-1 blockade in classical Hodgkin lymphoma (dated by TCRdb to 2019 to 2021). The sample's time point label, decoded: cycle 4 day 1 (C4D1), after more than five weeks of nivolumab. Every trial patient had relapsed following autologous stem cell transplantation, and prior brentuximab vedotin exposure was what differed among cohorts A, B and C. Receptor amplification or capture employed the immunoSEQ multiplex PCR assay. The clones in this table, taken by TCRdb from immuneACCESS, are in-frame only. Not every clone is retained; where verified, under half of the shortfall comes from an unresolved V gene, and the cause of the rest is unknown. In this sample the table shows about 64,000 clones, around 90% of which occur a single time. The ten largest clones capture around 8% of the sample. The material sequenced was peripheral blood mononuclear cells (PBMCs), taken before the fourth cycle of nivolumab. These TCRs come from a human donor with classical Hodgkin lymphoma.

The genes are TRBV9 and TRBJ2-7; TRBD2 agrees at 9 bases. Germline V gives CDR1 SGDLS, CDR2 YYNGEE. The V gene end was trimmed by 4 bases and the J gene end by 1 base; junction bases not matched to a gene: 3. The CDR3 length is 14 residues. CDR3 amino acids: CASSSSGESYEQYF. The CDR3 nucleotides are TGTGCCAGCAGCTCTAGCGGGGAGTCCTACGAGCAGTACTTC.

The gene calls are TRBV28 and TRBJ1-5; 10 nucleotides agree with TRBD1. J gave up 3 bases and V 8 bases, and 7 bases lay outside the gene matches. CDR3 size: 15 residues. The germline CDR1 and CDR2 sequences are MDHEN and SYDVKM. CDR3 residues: CASETGTGANQPQHF. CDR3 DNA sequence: TGTGCCAGCGAGACCGGGACAGGGGCCAATCAGCCCCAGCATTTT.

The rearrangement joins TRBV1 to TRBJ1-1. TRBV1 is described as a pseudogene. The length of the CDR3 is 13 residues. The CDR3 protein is CTSSQATFAEAFF. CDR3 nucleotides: TGCACCAGCAGCCAAGCTACCTTCGCTGAAGCTTTCTTT.